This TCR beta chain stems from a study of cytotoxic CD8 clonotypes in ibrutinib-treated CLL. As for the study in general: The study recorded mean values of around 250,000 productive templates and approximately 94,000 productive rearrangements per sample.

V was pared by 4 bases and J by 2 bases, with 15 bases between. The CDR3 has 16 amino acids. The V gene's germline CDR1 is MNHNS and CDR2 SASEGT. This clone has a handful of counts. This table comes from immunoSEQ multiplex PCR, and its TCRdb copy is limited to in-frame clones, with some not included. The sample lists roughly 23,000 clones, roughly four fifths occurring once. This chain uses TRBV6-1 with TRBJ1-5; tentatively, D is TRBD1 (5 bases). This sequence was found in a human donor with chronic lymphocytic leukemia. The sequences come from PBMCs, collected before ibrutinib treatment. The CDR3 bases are TGTGCCAGCAGTGTGATTCCGGGGCTGGGCAATCAGCCCCAGCATTTT. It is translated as CASSVIPGLGNQPQHF.